Following are 17 T cell receptor beta chains from one sample sequenced in a study of T cell responses to AZD1222 COVID-19 vaccine. Assay: immunoSEQ multiplex PCR; the TCRdb copy retains only in-frame clones and omits some. The repertoire holds around 94,000 clones, approximately 88% seen once, with 15% to 20% in the top ten. This specimen was peripheral blood, taken on day 0 of AZD1222 vaccination. These receptors all stem from an adult in good health.

CDR3 amino acids: CASSYRNTIYF. The CDR3 DNA reads as TGTGCCAGCAGTTACCGCAACACCATATATTTT. The chain carries TRBV6-2 or TRBV6-3 and TRBJ1-3; D unresolved. V was trimmed by 2 bases and J by 7 bases, leaving 3 bases between them. The CDR3 loop spans 11 amino acids. Germline V gene sequence: CDR1 MNHEY, CDR2 SVGEGT.

The V and J genes are TRBV7-6 and TRBJ2-3; 11 positions agree with TRBD1. Germline V lookup: CDR1 SGHVS, CDR2 FNYEAQ. The ends lost 1 base at V and 2 bases at J; junction bases unmatched: 2. The CDR3 is 16 amino acids. CDR3: CASSLGGQGATDTQYF. CDR3 bases: TGTGCCAGCAGCTTAGGTGGACAGGGGGCCACAGATACGCAGTATTTT.

This rearrangement joins TRBV30 to TRBJ1-2, with a possible D match to TRBD1 (5 bases). CDR1 is GTSNPN and CDR2 is SVGIG in the germline V gene (reference sequence). Trimming took off 2 bases at V and 3 bases at J, with 16 bases between the two ends. CDR3 length equals 15 residues. The CDR3: CAWSRILRGYYGYTF. In nucleotides, the CDR3 is TGTGCCTGGAGTCGTATTCTAAGGGGCTACTATGGCTACACCTTC.

J is TRBJ1-1 and V is TRBV2, with 8 bases matching TRBD1. The CDR3 spans 14 residues. The junction had 6 bases not matched to a gene; V was cut back by 6 bases and J by 3 bases. Looked up from germline, CDR1 is SNHLY and CDR2 is FYNNEI. The CDR3 reads CASSGGQVHTEAFF. CDR3 nucleotide sequence: TGTGCCAGCAGCGGGGGACAGGTCCACACTGAAGCTTTCTTT.

The chain employs TRBV5-6 and TRBJ1-2; D is ambiguous. The germline V and J ends were trimmed by 3 bases and 6 bases, with 6 bases remaining between them. Germline loops: CDR1 SGHDT, CDR2 YYEEEE. The CDR3 covers 11 residues. CDR3 coding DNA: TGTGCCAGCAGCTGGCATGATGGCTACACCTTC. Residues: CASSWHDGYTF.

This clone was counted once. This chain connects TRBV5-4 to TRBJ2-3; either TRBD1 or TRBD2 may supply D (5 bases each). Germline V gene sequence: CDR1 SGHNT, CDR2 YYREEE (reference sequence). Trimming pared 4 bases from V and 3 bases from J, leaving 15 bases between. The CDR3 contains 15 residues. The CDR3 nucleotides are TGTGCCAGCAGCACGGTCGGGACCCTTACAGATACGCAGTATTTT. This encodes CASSTVGTLTDTQYF.

The chain links TRBV7-9 to TRBJ1-6; a possible D gene is TRBD1 (6 bases). The germline V gene has CDR1 SEHNR and CDR2 FQNEAQ (reference sequence). This CDR3 spans 15 amino acids. V lost 1 base to trimming and J lost 9 bases, with 13 bases between them. This CDR3 reads CASSLVTGRGSPLHF. For the CDR3, the DNA is TGTGCCAGCAGCTTAGTGACAGGACGAGGTTCACCCCTCCACTTT.

This clone was observed a single time. The rearrangement links TRBV3-1 (or the pseudogene TRBV3-2) to TRBJ2-7; TRBD2 aligns across 9 bases. V dropped 3 bases and J dropped 3; count of bases not matched to a gene: 15. Germline lookup yields CDR1 LGHDT and CDR2 YNNKEL (reference sequence). The CDR3 length is 18 residues. The CDR3 spells CASSQPQGLAGRNYEQYF. CDR3 DNA sequence: TGTGCCAGCAGCCAGCCCCAAGGGCTAGCGGGAAGGAACTACGAGCAGTACTTC.

The rearrangement links TRBV5-4 to TRBJ2-5; possibly TRBD2 for D (6 bases). The germline V gene has CDR1 SGHNT and CDR2 YYREEE (reference sequence). V lost 3 bases and J 4 bases, leaving 28 bases between the germline ends. This CDR3 region has 19 residues. DNA of the CDR3: TGTGCCAGCAGCTGGGGAGGTCGTACGACAGCGGTAATAAGAGAGACCCAGTACTTC. This translates into CASSWGGRTTAVIRETQYF. Using reference TRBV5-4 and TRBJ2-5 for the parts outside the CDR3, the full variable domain is ETGVTQSPTHLIKTRGQQVTLRCSSQSGHNTVSWYQQALGQGPQFIFQYYREEENGRGNFPPRFSGLQFPNYSSELNVNALELDDSALYLCASSWGGRTTAVIRETQYFGPGTRLLVL.

This chain connects TRBV2 to TRBJ2-3, with D possibly matching TRBD1 (6 bases). The length of the CDR3 is 14 residues. Deletions cut 9 bases from V and 1 base from J, with 14 bases between. Germline V gene lookup returns CDR1 SNHLY and CDR2 FYNNEI. In DNA form, the CDR3 reads TGTGCCAGTAGTCGACAGGAAGGCACAGATACGCAGTATTTT. Protein sequence: CASSRQEGTDTQYF.

The chain links TRBV3-1 (or the pseudogene TRBV3-2) to TRBJ1-1; D gene ambiguous. The CDR3 spans 14 residues. Trimming removed 1 base at V and 2 bases at J, with 8 bases between. CDR1 LGHDT and CDR2 YNNKEL come from the germline V gene (reference sequence). The CDR3 DNA follows: TGTGCCAGCAGCCAAGGATCGTCAAACACTGAAGCTTTCTTT. It translates to CASSQGSSNTEAFF.

V and J are TRBV3-1 (or the pseudogene TRBV3-2) and TRBJ1-1; TRBD1 aligns across 10 bases. This CDR3 contains 15 residues. Germline values: CDR1 LGHDT, CDR2 YNNKEL (reference sequence). Losses at the gene ends were 5 bases for V and 5 bases for J; bases not matched to a gene: 8. This CDR3 is CASSLDRGRRTEAFF. The CDR3 nucleotides are TGTGCCAGCAGCTTGGACAGGGGGAGAAGAACTGAAGCTTTCTTT.

Only one count was recorded for this clone. The same CDR3 can be traced to other DNA sequences in this sample. The chain couples TRBV12-3 or TRBV12-4 to TRBJ1-5, with D perhaps TRBD1 (5 bases). The V end lost 5 bases, the J end lost 7 bases, and 9 bases lay between the germline ends. The CDR3 consists of 12 residues. DNA of the CDR3: TGTGCCAGCAGTGACCCAGGGCAGCCCCAGCATTTT. This codes for CASSDPGQPQHF.

The V call is TRBV6-1, the J call TRBJ1-5; no reliable D call. The V end was cut by 3 bases, the J end by 2 bases, with 17 bases between. The germline V gene has CDR1 MNHNS and CDR2 SASEGT. This CDR3 has 17 amino acids. The CDR3 region is CASSEGLGVYGNQPQHF. For the CDR3, the DNA is TGTGCCAGCAGTGAGGGCCTTGGGGTTTATGGCAATCAGCCCCAGCATTTT.

This rearrangement joins TRBV7-2 to TRBJ1-1, with D hard to call. The CDR3 is 16 residues long. V dropped 4 bases and J dropped 3 bases, with 18 bases sitting between them. Looked up from germline, CDR1 is SGHTA and CDR2 is FQGNSA. DNA of the CDR3: TGTGCCAGCAGCTCGACTCACGTGGGGAGGGACACTGAAGCTTTCTTT. Its protein product is CASSSTHVGRDTEAFF.

The J gene is TRBJ2-5, the V gene TRBV24-1, with 8 nucleotides matching TRBD1. The CDR3 runs to 14 residues. V lost 8 bases and J lost 5; bases outside the gene matches: 9. The germline V gene has CDR1 KGHDR and CDR2 SFDVKD. The CDR3 here is CATKAGGAGETQYF. In nucleotides, the CDR3 is TGTGCCACCAAGGCAGGGGGCGCCGGGGAGACCCAGTACTTC.

This clone turned up a few times. The CDR3 DNA reads as TGCGCCAGCAGCTTCACAAGGACAGGGGGCACCGGGGAGCTGTTTTTT. This codes for CASSFTRTGGTGELFF. This chain joins TRBV5-1 and TRBJ2-2; 10 bases align to TRBD1. This CDR3 is built from 16 residues. Trimming removed 2 bases from V and 4 bases from J; junction bases left unmatched: 5. Germline CDR1 is SGHRS and CDR2 is YFSETQ.